A selection of T cell receptor beta chains follows, all from one sample in a study of T-cell memory formation after mild COVID-19. TCRdb called the 5' RACE reads again in MiXCR, with one record for every CDR3 protein. The sample consists of 250,000 to 300,000 distinct CDR3 sequences, around 8% of them appearing once. Source material: PBMCs or a T cell subset sorted from them (not recorded which). Every receptor here comes from a man aged 18 to 35 who had mild COVID-19 (a few samples of this study predate the infection). Cell type and time point are not known. The CDR3 runs from the conserved cysteine through the conserved F or W. A D gene is named only where the DNA matches it firmly. Clone sizes are given selectively: once, few, many, or a class where the clone is expanded.

v_call: TRBV4-3
j_call: TRBJ2-5
d_call: NA
clone_size: NA
cdr3_aa: CASSLTPLQETQYF
cdr3_nt: TGCGCTAGCAGCCTTACCCCTCTCCAAGAGACCCAGTACTTC

v_call: TRBV9
j_call: TRBJ2-3
d_call: TRBD2
clone_size: NA
cdr3_aa: CASSVDGSGGASTDTQYF
cdr3_nt: TGTGCCAGCAGCGTAGATGGTAGCGGGGGGGCGAGCACAGATACGCAGTATTTT

v_call: TRBV2
j_call: TRBJ1-2
d_call: NA
clone_size: NA
cdr3_aa: CASSEASGTLLYGYTF
cdr3_nt: TGTGCCAGCAGTGAAGCTTCCGGGACACTGTTGTATGGCTACACCTTC

v_call: TRBV5-1
j_call: TRBJ1-2
d_call: NA
clone_size: many
cdr3_aa: CASSPQEYYGYTF
cdr3_nt: TGCGCCAGCAGCCCACAGGAGTACTATGGCTACACCTTC

v_call: TRBV3-1
j_call: TRBJ2-3
d_call: TRBD2
clone_size: few
cdr3_aa: CASSQVASGYTDTQYF
cdr3_nt: TGTGCCAGCAGCCAAGTGGCTAGCGGGTACACAGATACGCAGTATTTT

v_call: TRBV11-2
j_call: TRBJ2-7
d_call: NA
clone_size: NA
cdr3_aa: CASSLWPRGPRTYEQYF
cdr3_nt: TGTGCCAGCAGCTTATGGCCCCGGGGGCCCAGGACATACGAGCAGTACTTC

v_call: TRBV28
j_call: TRBJ2-3
d_call: NA
clone_size: few
cdr3_aa: CASSFGPDTDTQYF
cdr3_nt: TGTGCCAGCAGTTTCGGACCCGACACAGATACGCAGTATTTT

v_call: TRBV7-9
j_call: TRBJ2-7
d_call: TRBD1
clone_size: NA
cdr3_aa: CASSLKGDSSYEQYF
cdr3_nt: TGTGCCAGCAGCTTAAAGGGGGACAGCTCCTACGAGCAGTACTTC

v_call: TRBV12-3/TRBV12-4
j_call: TRBJ2-7
d_call: NA
clone_size: NA
cdr3_aa: CASSPALGGEQYF
cdr3_nt: TGTGCCAGCAGTCCAGCCTTGGGGGGCGAGCAGTACTTC

v_call: TRBV18
j_call: TRBJ2-5
d_call: NA
clone_size: few
cdr3_aa: CASSPSGSRETQYF
cdr3_nt: TGTGCCAGCTCACCCAGCGGATCCCGGGAGACCCAGTACTTC

v_call: TRBV6-1
j_call: TRBJ1-5
d_call: TRBD1
clone_size: NA
cdr3_aa: CAGRQGLNQPQHF
cdr3_nt: TGTGCCGGGAGACAGGGACTCAATCAGCCCCAGCATTTT

v_call: TRBV5-4
j_call: TRBJ2-3
d_call: NA
clone_size: NA
cdr3_aa: CASGTTDTQYF
cdr3_nt: TGTGCCAGCGGGACCACAGATACGCAGTATTTT

v_call: TRBV6-1
j_call: TRBJ1-2
d_call: NA
clone_size: NA
cdr3_aa: CASSEVRGVGYGYTF
cdr3_nt: TGTGCCAGCAGTGAAGTTAGGGGTGTTGGGTATGGCTACACCTTC

v_call: TRBV7-2
j_call: TRBJ2-7
d_call: TRBD1
clone_size: NA
cdr3_aa: CASSDRTGFAYEQYF
cdr3_nt: TGTGCCAGCAGCGATCGGACAGGATTCGCCTACGAGCAGTACTTC

v_call: TRBV4-3
j_call: TRBJ2-3
d_call: NA
clone_size: NA
cdr3_aa: CASSQEPEGTDTQYF
cdr3_nt: TGCGCCAGCAGCCAAGAACCCGAGGGGACAGATACGCAGTATTTT

v_call: TRBV12-3/TRBV12-4
j_call: TRBJ1-2
d_call: NA
clone_size: few
cdr3_aa: CASSPLTAIENYGYTF
cdr3_nt: TGTGCCAGCAGTCCGTTAACGGCGATCGAGAACTATGGCTACACCTTC

v_call: TRBV5-1
j_call: TRBJ2-1
d_call: NA
clone_size: few
cdr3_aa: CASSSTGNFYNEQFF
cdr3_nt: TGCGCCAGCAGCTCTACCGGGAATTTCTACAATGAGCAGTTCTTC

v_call: TRBV18
j_call: TRBJ2-5
d_call: NA
clone_size: NA
cdr3_aa: CASSLFGKETQYF
cdr3_nt: TGTGCCAGCTCACTCTTCGGCAAGGAGACCCAGTACTTC

v_call: TRBV4-2
j_call: TRBJ2-1
d_call: TRBD2
clone_size: many
cdr3_aa: CASSQGAGGQVGEQFF
cdr3_nt: TGTGCCAGCAGCCAAGGAGCGGGGGGGCAGGTGGGTGAGCAGTTCTTC

v_call: TRBV20-1
j_call: TRBJ1-4
d_call: NA
clone_size: few
cdr3_aa: CSALQGSNEKLFF
cdr3_nt: TGCAGTGCTTTACAGGGAAGTAATGAAAAACTGTTTTTT

v_call: TRBV5-1
j_call: TRBJ2-2
d_call: TRBD2
clone_size: NA
cdr3_aa: CASSLPSGGSNTGELFF
cdr3_nt: TGCGCCAGCAGCTTACCTAGCGGGGGGTCGAACACCGGGGAGCTGTTTTTT

v_call: TRBV4-3
j_call: TRBJ1-2
d_call: TRBD1
clone_size: NA
cdr3_aa: CASSLSAHRGDGYTF
cdr3_nt: TGCGCCAGCAGCCTATCGGCGCACAGGGGGGATGGCTACACCTTC

v_call: TRBV20-1
j_call: TRBJ1-6
d_call: TRBD1
clone_size: few
cdr3_aa: CSARDPGTGGENSPLHF
cdr3_nt: TGCAGTGCTAGAGATCCGGGGACAGGGGGGGAAAATTCACCCCTCCACTTT

v_call: TRBV18
j_call: TRBJ1-4
d_call: NA
clone_size: NA
cdr3_aa: CASSPGRNSNEKLFF
cdr3_nt: TGTGCCAGCTCACCCGGACGGAATTCTAATGAAAAACTGTTTTTT

v_call: TRBV6-6
j_call: TRBJ1-2
d_call: NA
clone_size: NA
cdr3_aa: CASSFRSRTLYGYTF
cdr3_nt: TGTGCCAGCAGTTTCAGGTCCCGGACGCTGTATGGCTACACCTTC

v_call: TRBV5-6
j_call: TRBJ2-3
d_call: NA
clone_size: many
cdr3_aa: CASSLDMGHRTDTQYF
cdr3_nt: TGTGCCAGCAGCTTGGATATGGGACACCGCACAGATACGCAGTATTTT

v_call: TRBV4-1
j_call: TRBJ2-6
d_call: TRBD2
clone_size: few
cdr3_aa: CASSKTSSGGAPSGANVLTF
cdr3_nt: TGCGCCAGCAGCAAAACGTCTAGCGGGGGGGCTCCCTCTGGGGCCAACGTCCTGACTTTC